The source of this T cell receptor (beta chain) is a study of T cells of healthy individuals. MiXCR was run by TCRdb on the 5' RACE reads, yielding one entry per CDR3 protein. The sample has approximately 100,000 distinct CDR3 sequences; 15% to 20% are singletons. This clonotype was seen only a few times. The sequence was obtained from a human donor in good health.

The CDR3 spells CATSDLGDETQYF. The CDR3 coding sequence is TGTGCCACCAGTGATTTGGGGGATGAGACCCAGTACTTC. The chain links TRBV24-1 to TRBJ2-5, with D uncertain. Trimming left V 0 bases short and J 5 bases short, with 6 bases between. This CDR3 has 13 amino acids. CDR1 KGHDR and CDR2 SFDVKD come from the germline V gene.